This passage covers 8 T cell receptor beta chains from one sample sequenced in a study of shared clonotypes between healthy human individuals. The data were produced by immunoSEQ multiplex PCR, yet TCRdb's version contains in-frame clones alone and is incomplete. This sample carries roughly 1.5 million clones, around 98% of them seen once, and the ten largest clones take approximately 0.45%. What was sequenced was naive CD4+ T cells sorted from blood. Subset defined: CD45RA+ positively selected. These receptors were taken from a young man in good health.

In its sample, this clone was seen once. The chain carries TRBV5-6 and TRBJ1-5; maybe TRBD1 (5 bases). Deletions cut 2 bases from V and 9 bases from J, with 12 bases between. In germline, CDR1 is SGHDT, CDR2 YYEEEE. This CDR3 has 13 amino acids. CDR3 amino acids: CASSLSTGPPQHF. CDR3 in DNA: TGTGCCAGCAGCTTATCCACGGGACCGCCCCAGCATTTT. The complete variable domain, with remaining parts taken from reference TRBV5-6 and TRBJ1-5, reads DAGVTQSPTHLIKTRGQQVTLRCSPKSGHDTVSWYQQALGQGPQFIFQYYEEEERQRGNFPDRFSGHQFPNYSSELNVNALLLGDSALYLCASSLSTGPPQHFGDGTRLSIL.

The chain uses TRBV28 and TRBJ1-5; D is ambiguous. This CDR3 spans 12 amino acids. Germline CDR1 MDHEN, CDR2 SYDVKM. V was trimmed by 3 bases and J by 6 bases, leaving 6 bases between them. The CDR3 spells CASSFQAQPQHF. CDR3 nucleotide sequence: TGTGCCAGCAGTTTCCAGGCTCAGCCCCAGCATTTT.

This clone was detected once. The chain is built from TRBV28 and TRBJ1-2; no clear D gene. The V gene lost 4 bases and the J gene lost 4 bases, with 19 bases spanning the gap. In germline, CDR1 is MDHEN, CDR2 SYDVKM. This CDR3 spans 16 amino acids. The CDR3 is CASSYVDLSGSYGYTF. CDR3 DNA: TGTGCCAGCAGTTACGTCGACCTAAGCGGGAGCTATGGCTACACCTTC.

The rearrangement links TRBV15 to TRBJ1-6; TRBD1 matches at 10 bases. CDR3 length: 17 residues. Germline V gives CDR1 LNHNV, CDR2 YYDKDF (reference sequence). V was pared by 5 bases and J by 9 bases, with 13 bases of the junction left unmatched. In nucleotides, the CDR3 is TGTGCCACCAGCCACGGGACAGGGGCTTTTCCGTCTTCACCCCTCCACTTT. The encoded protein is CATSHGTGAFPSSPLHF.

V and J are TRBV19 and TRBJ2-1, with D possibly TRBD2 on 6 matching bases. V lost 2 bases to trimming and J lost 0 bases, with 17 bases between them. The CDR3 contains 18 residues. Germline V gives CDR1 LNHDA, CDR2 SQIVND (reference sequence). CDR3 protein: CASSISGLFYSSYNEQFF. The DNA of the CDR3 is TGTGCCAGTAGTATAAGCGGACTATTCTACAGCTCCTACAATGAGCAGTTCTTC.

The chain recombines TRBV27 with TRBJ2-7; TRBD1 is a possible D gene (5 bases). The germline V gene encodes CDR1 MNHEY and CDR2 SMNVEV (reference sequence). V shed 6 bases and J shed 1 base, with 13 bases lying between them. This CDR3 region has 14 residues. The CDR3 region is CASSYSRVSYEQYF. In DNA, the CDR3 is TGTGCCAGCAGCTATTCCAGGGTTTCCTACGAGCAGTACTTC.

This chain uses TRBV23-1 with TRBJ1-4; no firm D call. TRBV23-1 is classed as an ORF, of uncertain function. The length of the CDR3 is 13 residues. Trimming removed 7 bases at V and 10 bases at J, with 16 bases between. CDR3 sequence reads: CASTRPPPGKLFF. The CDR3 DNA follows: TGCGCCAGCACTCGGCCCCCTCCTGGAAAACTGTTTTTT.

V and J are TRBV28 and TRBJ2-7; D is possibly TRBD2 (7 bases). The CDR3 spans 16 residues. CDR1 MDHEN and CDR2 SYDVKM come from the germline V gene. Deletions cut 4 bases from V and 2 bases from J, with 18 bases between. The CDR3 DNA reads TGTGCCAGCAGTTACGCGGGGTGGGAGGGGGCCTACGAGCAGTACTTC. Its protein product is CASSYAGWEGAYEQYF. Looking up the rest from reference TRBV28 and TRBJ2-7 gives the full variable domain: DVKVTQSSRYLVKRTGEKVFLECVQDMDHENMFWYRQDPGLGLRLIYFSYDVKMKEKGDIPEGYSVSREKKERFSLILESASTNQTSMYLCASSYAGWEGAYEQYFGPGTRLTVT.